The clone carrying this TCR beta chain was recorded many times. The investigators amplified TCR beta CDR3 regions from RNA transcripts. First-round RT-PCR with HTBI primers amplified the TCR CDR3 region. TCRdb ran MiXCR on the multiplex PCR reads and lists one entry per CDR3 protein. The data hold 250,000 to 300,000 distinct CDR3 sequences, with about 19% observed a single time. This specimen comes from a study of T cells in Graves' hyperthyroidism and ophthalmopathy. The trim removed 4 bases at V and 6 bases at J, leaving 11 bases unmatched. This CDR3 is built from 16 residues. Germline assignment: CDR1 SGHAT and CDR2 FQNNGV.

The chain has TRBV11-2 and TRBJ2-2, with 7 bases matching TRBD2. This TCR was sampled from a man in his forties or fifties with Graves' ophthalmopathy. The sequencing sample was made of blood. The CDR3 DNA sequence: TGTGCCAGCAGCTCCTCCCTTAGAGCGGGACCCGGGGAGCTGTTTTTT. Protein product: CASSSSLRAGPGELFF.